This TCR beta chain was sequenced for a study of Tregs in tolerant kidney transplant recipients. Findings and limits, study-wide: Nucleotide sequences could not be compared across some patients' samples due to primer changes.

About this clone: Its target is not known.

The table came from immunoSEQ multiplex PCR; TCRdb's copy has only in-frame clones and leaves some out. Here the sample spans around 66,000 clones, 70% to 90% being singletons. Unstimulated Tregs (CD4+CD25+CD127-) and CD4+CD25- non-Tregs were sorted from PBMCs. Germline V gene data show CDR1 as SGHDT and CDR2 as YYEEEE. V was shortened by 1 base and J by 6 bases, with 16 bases between the two germline ends. CDR3 size: 16 residues. The sample here was Tregs from blood, taken before the transplant. The sequence derives from a human donor who received a combined kidney and bone marrow transplant. The chain uses TRBV5-6 and TRBJ2-2, with a possible D match to TRBD2 (5 bases). The CDR3 loop reads CASSLIVRRAPGELFF. DNA for the CDR3: TGTGCCAGCAGCTTGATTGTTAGGCGGGCGCCCGGGGAGCTGTTTTTT.